This entry features one T cell receptor (beta chain) sequence. No antigen is known for it. Likely unrecorded immune exposures existed in these nominally healthy donors. The data were taken from a study of cytomegalovirus exposure and HLA in healthy donors. There are 14 residues in the CDR3. V lost 5 bases to trimming and J lost 1 base; unmatched junction nucleotides: 4. Germline V CDR1 and CDR2: MNHEY, SVGAGI. Study results and caveats: The listing of approximately 160 TCR beta chains classed them as cytomegalovirus-associated. Analyzed later, most CMV-associated TCR beta chains appeared HLA-restricted.

With 60 Vbeta and 13 Jbeta primers, the PCR was carried out. Method: immunoSEQ multiplex PCR; TCRdb's copy keeps in-frame clones and lacks some. This sample contains roughly 50,000 clones. The chain carries TRBV6-5 and TRBJ2-7, with 8 bases matching TRBD1. Sequenced sample: PBMCs. This TCR came from a woman aged 55-69 years in good health and CMV-seropositive. This chain's CDR3 is CASSPDRDSYEQYF. The DNA for the CDR3 is TGTGCCAGCAGTCCGGACAGGGATTCCTACGAGCAGTACTTC.